These 2 T cell receptor beta chains were sequenced from one sample in a study of T cell repertoires in cytomegalovirus infection. TCRdb reprocessed the reads with MiXCR, giving one entry per CDR3 protein. The sample holds roughly 78,000 distinct CDR3 sequences, 40% seen once. No antigen has been assigned to these receptors. The sample consisted of CD8+ T cells from cultured PBMCs, taken from culture after CMV antigen stimulation. All receptors come from a human donor in good health (CMV status not recorded). Some clones in this sample may be carry-over from other donors' samples.

This chain uses TRBV7-2 with TRBJ2-5; 12 bases map to TRBD1. Trimming cost V 5 bases and J 4 bases; bases outside gene matches: 8. Germline V gene lookup returns CDR1 SGHTA and CDR2 FQGNSA. The CDR3 runs 16 residues. The CDR3 DNA sequence: TGTGCCAGCAGCCTAGAGGGACAGGGGGCGGGAGAGACCCAGTACTTC. Amino acids: CASSLEGQGAGETQYF.

The rearrangement links TRBV6-6 to TRBJ1-2, with TRBD1 matching 10 bases. With V trimmed by 6 bases and J by 1 base, 5 bases remained unmatched. The germline V gene has CDR1 MNHNY and CDR2 SVGAGI (reference sequence). The CDR3 runs 15 residues. CDR3 protein: CASSYGQGVNYGYTF. In DNA, the CDR3 is TGTGCCAGCAGCTATGGACAGGGGGTTAACTATGGCTACACCTTC.